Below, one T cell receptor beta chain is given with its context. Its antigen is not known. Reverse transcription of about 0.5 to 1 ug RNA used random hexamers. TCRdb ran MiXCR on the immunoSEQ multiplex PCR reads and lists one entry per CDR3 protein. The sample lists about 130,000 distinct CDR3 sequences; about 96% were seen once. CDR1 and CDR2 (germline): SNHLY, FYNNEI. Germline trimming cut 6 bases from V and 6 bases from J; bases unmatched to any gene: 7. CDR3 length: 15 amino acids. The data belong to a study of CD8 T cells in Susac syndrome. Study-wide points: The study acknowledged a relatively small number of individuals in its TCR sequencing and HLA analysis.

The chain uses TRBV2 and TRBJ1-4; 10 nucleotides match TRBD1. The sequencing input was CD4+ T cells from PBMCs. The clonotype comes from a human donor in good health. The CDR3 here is CASRDRGSFDEKLFF. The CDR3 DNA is TGTGCCAGCAGGGACAGGGGGTCATTTGATGAAAAACTGTTTTTT.